These 18 T cell receptor beta chains share one sample of origin, sequenced in a study of cytomegalovirus exposure and HLA in healthy donors (dated by TCRdb to about 2017). Library generation was performed with the immunoSEQ multiplex PCR assay. The multiplex PCR relied on a mix of 60 forward primers for TCR Vbeta segments and 13 reverse primers for TCR Jbeta segments. Sourced from immuneACCESS, this table was stored by TCRdb with only in-frame sequences that have V and J called. A share of the clones is absent; for the studies checked, an unresolved V gene accounts for under half, and the remainder has no known explanation. Counted in this sample were about 190,000 clones; about four fifths of them appeared once. The ten largest clones add up to 1.6% of the sample. Source material: PBMCs. The receptors here all came from a woman aged 50 to 65 in good health and CMV-seronegative.

The chain links TRBV5-6 to TRBJ2-7; TRBD1 aligns across 7 bases. Per the germline V gene, CDR1 is SGHDT and CDR2 is YYEEEE. With 4 bases clipped from V and 4 bases from J, the junction kept 14 bases outside the gene matches. The CDR3 runs 16 residues. The DNA for the CDR3 is TGTGCCAGCAGCCCCACGCCAGGGGGACCTGGTTACGAGCAGTACTTC. Translated, it gives CASSPTPGGPGYEQYF. The full variable domain, in which reference TRBV5-6 and TRBJ2-7 provide the parts outside the CDR3, is DAGVTQSPTHLIKTRGQQVTLRCSPKSGHDTVSWYQQALGQGPQFIFQYYEEEERQRGNFPDRFSGHQFPNYSSELNVNALLLGDSALYLCASSPTPGGPGYEQYFGPGTRLTVT.

The table lists this clone with a count of one. The rearrangement uses TRBV21-1 and TRBJ1-2. TRBV21-1 is a known pseudogene. The CDR3 is 19 amino acids. CDR3 amino acids: CASSKRTRGGPKTNYGYTF. Here the CDR3 DNA reads TGTGCCAGCAGCAAACGGACTCGGGGGGGCCCTAAAACAAACTATGGCTACACCTTC.

CDR3 loop: CASSQSGQGSGELFF. CDR3 coding DNA: TGTGCCAGCAGCCAATCCGGACAGGGATCCGGGGAGCTGTTTTTT. This chain links TRBV4-2 with TRBJ2-2; 8 nucleotides align to TRBD1. The CDR3 runs to 15 residues. Trimming took 2 bases from V and 6 from J; bases not matched to a gene: 5. Germline lookup yields CDR1 LGHNA and CDR2 YNFKEQ.

The chain uses TRBV9 and TRBJ2-7; 9 positions match TRBD1. The CDR3 has 15 amino acids. Germline assignment: CDR1 SGDLS and CDR2 YYNGEE. Losses at the gene ends were 3 bases for V and 2 bases for J; bases not matched to a gene: 6. In DNA, the CDR3 is TGTGCCAGCAGCGGGGGGACAGGGTTTGCCTACGAGCAGTACTTC. Protein sequence: CASSGGTGFAYEQYF.

CDR3 residues: CASSRTSEVNEQFF. CDR3 bases: TGTGCCAGCAGTCGGACTAGCGAAGTCAATGAGCAGTTCTTC. The rearrangement uses TRBV6-6 and TRBJ2-1; TRBD2 agrees at 9 bases. With 5 bases clipped from V and 6 bases from J, the junction kept 5 bases outside the gene matches. The CDR3 spans 14 residues. Germline V gene data show CDR1 as MNHNY and CDR2 as SVGAGI (reference sequence).

The rearrangement joins TRBV29-1 to TRBJ2-3; 8 bases line up with TRBD2. The germline gives CDR1 SQVTM, CDR2 ANQGSEA. With V trimmed by 4 bases and J by 5 bases, 2 bases remained unmatched. This CDR3 region has 12 residues. The chain's CDR3 is CSVGTSGDTQYF. The CDR3 DNA is TGCAGCGTTGGTACTAGCGGAGATACGCAGTATTTT.

This clone has a handful of counts. The CDR3 protein is CASGTADGNNQPQHF. Here the CDR3 DNA reads TGTGCTAGTGGTACTGCGGACGGGAACAATCAGCCCCAGCATTTT. The J gene is TRBJ1-5, the V gene TRBV12-5, with D unresolved. The CDR3 has 15 amino acids. Germline V gives CDR1 LGHNT, CDR2 FRNRAP. V lost 5 bases and J lost 3, with 14 bases in between.

This chain connects TRBV5-8 to TRBJ1-2, with D perhaps matching TRBD1 (6 bases). V was pared by 0 bases and J by 4 bases, with 10 bases between. CDR3 length: 14 amino acids. In germline, CDR1 is SGHTS, CDR2 YDEGEE. Here the CDR3 reads CASSLETRGYGYTF. CDR3 DNA: TGTGCCAGCAGCTTGGAAACCAGGGGCTATGGCTACACCTTC.

This clone was detected once. The chain employs TRBV11-2 and TRBJ1-5; no clear D. V was trimmed by 2 bases and J by 5 bases, leaving 10 bases between them. Per germline, CDR1 SGHAT and CDR2 FQNNGV. This CDR3 comprises 14 residues. The CDR3 DNA is TGTGCCAGCAGCTTAAGTGCGGGAGATCAGCCCCAGCATTTT. This encodes CASSLSAGDQPQHF.

V gene TRBV5-1 combines with J gene TRBJ2-5, with 7 nucleotides matching TRBD1. The CDR3 is made up of 15 amino acids. Germline loops: CDR1 SGHRS, CDR2 YFSETQ. J lost 0 bases, V lost 3 bases, and 5 bases had no gene match. As DNA, the CDR3 is TGCGCCAGCAGCTGGGGACAGACTAACCAAGAGACCCAGTACTTC. Translated: CASSWGQTNQETQYF.

V usage is TRBV2 and J usage is TRBJ1-4, with a tentative D call TRBD1 (5 bases). V gave up 1 base and J gave up 5 bases, with 11 bases separating them. Germline CDR1 is SNHLY and CDR2 is FYNNEI. CDR3 length: 15 amino acids. The CDR3 loop is CASSEGRGGNEKLFF. As DNA, the CDR3 is TGTGCCAGCAGTGAAGGGAGGGGAGGGAATGAAAAACTGTTTTTT.

This clone appeared a single time. The CDR3 spells CASSFVYEQYF. CDR3 nucleotides: TGTGCCAGCAGTTTCGTCTACGAGCAGTACTTC. J is TRBJ2-7 and V is TRBV25-1; D remains unclear. There are 11 residues in the CDR3. V was trimmed by 5 bases and J by 3 bases, leaving 5 bases between them. From germline, CDR1 is MGHDK and CDR2 SYGVNS.

This chain links TRBV20-1 with TRBJ1-2; D remains ambiguous. Trimming shortened V by 5 bases and J by 2 bases, and 3 bases separated the two germline ends. The CDR3 loop spans 10 amino acids. Germline V gene data show CDR1 as DFQATT and CDR2 as SNEGSKA (reference sequence). Here the CDR3 DNA reads TGCAGTGCTGCGAACTATGGCTACACCTTC. This gives the protein CSAANYGYTF.

The chain employs TRBV9 and TRBJ2-2, with 7 bases lining up with TRBD2. This CDR3 comprises 15 residues. The germline gives CDR1 SGDLS, CDR2 YYNGEE. Trimming at V came to 1 base and at J to 12 bases, leaving 12 bases not matched to a gene. CDR3 in amino acids: CASSVLAETVSKLFF. The CDR3 DNA follows: TGTGCCAGCAGCGTACTAGCGGAGACCGTAAGCAAGCTGTTTTTT.

Worth noting for this clone: Relative to the germline gene, one junction end is altered; a read error may explain this. The chain employs TRBV7-9 and TRBJ2-5, with 10 nucleotides matching TRBD1. This CDR3 comprises 15 residues. In germline, CDR1 is SEHNR, CDR2 FQNEAQ (reference sequence). CDR3 amino acids: CASSPGTGAEETQYF. In DNA form, the CDR3 reads TGCGCCAGCAGCCCCGGGACAGGGGCAGAAGAGACCCAGTACTTC.

V gene TRBV19 combines with J gene TRBJ1-2; a weak D match, TRBD1 (6 bases). Trimming stripped 3 bases from V and 5 bases from J, with 16 bases between. The germline CDR1 and CDR2 sequences are LNHDA and SQIVND (reference sequence). This CDR3 spans 15 amino acids. The CDR3 nucleotides read TGTGCCAGTAGTATCGGCAGGGGTTGGAATTATGGCTACACCTTC. This translates into CASSIGRGWNYGYTF.

The gene calls are TRBV12-5 and TRBJ2-7, with D tentatively TRBD2 (5 bases). V was trimmed by 8 bases and J by 1 base, leaving 12 bases between them. Germline-derived CDR1 and CDR2 are LGHNT and FRNRAP. The CDR3 is 13 residues long. The CDR3 reads CASRDRGSYEQYF. In DNA, the CDR3 is TGTGCTAGTCGGGATCGCGGATCCTACGAGCAGTACTTC.

This clone was observed a handful of times. The rearrangement uses TRBV4-1 and TRBJ2-7; a possible D gene is TRBD1 (6 bases). V gave up 4 bases and J gave up 2 bases, with 12 bases separating them. The germline V gene encodes CDR1 MGHRA and CDR2 YSYEKL. There are 14 residues in the CDR3. As DNA, the CDR3 is TGCGCCAGCAGCCCCCATCGACAGGCCTACGAGCAGTACTTC. This translates into CASSPHRQAYEQYF.